This T cell receptor (beta chain) appears in the sequencing data of a study of T cells after yellow fever vaccination. Study summary: EM, EMRA, CM and Tscm memory subsets were sorted using CD3, CD45RA, CCR7 and CD95.

CDR1 is SGHDN, CDR2 FVKESK, per germline. The CDR3 sequence is 13 residues long. Between the trimmed V and J ends, which lost 4 bases and 4 bases, there was a span of 10 bases. TCRdb re-derived calls from the 5' RACE reads in MiXCR, one entry per CDR3 protein. The table has tens of thousands of distinct CDR3 sequences, roughly 6.3% seen once. This clonotype came up many times. This TCR was recovered from a man in his thirties or forties who received the YFV17D yellow fever vaccine. The chain combines TRBV14 with TRBJ1-2, with a tentative D call TRBD1 (6 bases). The specimen comprised PBMCs, either bulk or a sorted T-cell subset (CD4+, CD8+, memory, or dextramer-sorted; not recorded which), sampled on the day of the yellow fever booster vaccination. DNA of the CDR3: TGTGCCAGCAGCCCAGGCAGGGGCTATGGCTACACCTTC. This gives the protein CASSPGRGYGYTF. The whole variable domain, filled in from reference TRBV14 and TRBJ1-2, reads EAGVTQFPSHSVIEKGQTVTLRCDPISGHDNLYWYRRVMGKEIKFLLHFVKESKQDESGMPNNRFLAERTGGTYSTLKVQPAELEDSGVYFCASSPGRGYGYTFGSGTRLTVV.